This T cell receptor beta chain stems from a study of blood T cell repertoires in COVID-19. The data were produced by immunoSEQ multiplex PCR, yet TCRdb's version contains in-frame clones alone and is incomplete. The table shows about 400,000 clones, with around 92% occurring only once. The CDR3 runs to 16 residues. CDR1 and CDR2 (germline): SGDLS, YYNGEE. With 0 bases clipped from V and 4 bases from J, the junction kept 7 bases outside the gene matches. The clonotype was recovered from a man aged 40-50 years with acute or convalescent COVID-19. Sequenced sample: peripheral blood. The chain recombines TRBV9 with TRBJ2-1; 7 nucleotides align to TRBD2. CDR3: CASSVASLADYNEQFF. The DNA for the CDR3 is TGTGCCAGCAGCGTAGCAAGTCTAGCGGATTACAATGAGCAGTTCTTC.